These 26 T cell receptor beta chains were all obtained from the same sample, sequenced in a study of OX40 agonist ivuxolimab in advanced cancers. Libraries were prepared by immunoSEQ multiplex PCR; TCRdb keeps only in-frame clonotypes and omits some of them. The data hold tens of thousands of clones, with about 86% observed a single time. The starting material was CD4+ or CD8+ T cells sorted from blood, obtained in a trial of the OX40 agonist ivuxolimab. Every receptor here comes from an adult with an advanced solid tumor such as melanoma, head and neck, liver or kidney cancer.

This chain connects TRBV5-1 to TRBJ1-2; 7 bases line up with TRBD1. Germline-derived CDR1 and CDR2 are SGHRS and YFSETQ. The length of the CDR3 is 18 residues. The trim removed 0 bases at V and 7 bases at J, leaving 18 bases unmatched. The CDR3 region has the DNA TGCGCCAGCAGCTTGGATCCCCCGGGCAGGGGGTCGTTACGTGGCTACACCTTC. Protein product: CASSLDPPGRGSLRGYTF.

The V gene is TRBV7-2, the J gene TRBJ2-5; D is perhaps TRBD1 or TRBD2 (5 bases each). The V end was cut by 4 bases, the J end by 5 bases, with 20 bases between. The CDR3 is made up of 16 amino acids. From germline, CDR1 is SGHTA and CDR2 FQGNSA. The CDR3 loop is CASSSTLGRGRETQYF. Here the CDR3 DNA reads TGTGCCAGCAGCTCGACTTTAGGTCGGGGCCGGGAGACCCAGTACTTC.

A remark on this clone: An end of the junction differs from the germline gene, which may be a read error. V usage is TRBV7-7 and J usage is TRBJ2-5; D remains unclear. The CDR3 runs 14 residues. CDR1 and CDR2 from the germline V gene are SSHAT and FNYEAQ (reference sequence). The CDR3 nucleotides read TGTGCTAGCAGCTCACCCGGACGGATGGATACCCAGTACTTC. It encodes CASSSPGRMDTQYF.

J is TRBJ1-1 and V is TRBV5-1, with D unresolved. Trimming took off 0 bases at V and 1 base at J, with 4 bases between the two ends. CDR1 is SGHRS and CDR2 is YFSETQ in the germline V gene. The CDR3 totals 13 residues. Here the CDR3 DNA reads TGCGCCAGCAGCTTGGGCGGGAACACTGAAGCTTTCTTT. It translates to CASSLGGNTEAFF.

This clone has more than one count but fewer than ten. The rearrangement joins TRBV28 to TRBJ1-1, with D possibly being TRBD1 (5 bases). There are 12 residues in the CDR3. The germline V gene encodes CDR1 MDHEN and CDR2 SYDVKM. V shed 5 bases and J shed 6 bases, with 10 bases lying between them. The CDR3 is CASSLRVPEAFF. CDR3 nucleotides: TGTGCCAGCAGTCTCAGGGTGCCTGAAGCTTTCTTT.

The chain uses TRBV7-9 and TRBJ1-3; D is perhaps TRBD1 (6 bases). The CDR3 loop spans 17 amino acids. V lost 5 bases and J 3 bases, leaving 20 bases between the germline ends. Germline-derived CDR1 and CDR2 are SEHNR and FQNEAQ (reference sequence). CDR3 loop: CASSPRRQGIGGNTIYF. CDR3 DNA: TGTGCCAGCAGCCCCCGGCGGCAGGGGATTGGTGGAAACACCATATATTTT. The variable domain in full, completed from reference TRBV7-9 and TRBJ1-3, reads DTGVSQNPRHKITKRGQNVTFRCDPISEHNRLYWYRQTLGQGPEFLTYFQNEAQLEKSRLLSDRFSAERPKGSFSTLEIQRTEQGDSAMYLCASSPRRQGIGGNTIYFGEGSWLTVV.

By frequency in the sample, this clone is medium-sized. This sequence joins TRBV5-1 and TRBJ2-7; 14 nucleotides line up with TRBD2. Trimming cost V 0 bases and J 6 bases; bases outside gene matches: 8. Per the germline V gene, CDR1 is SGHRS and CDR2 is YFSETQ. The CDR3 consists of 17 residues. This chain's CDR3 is CASSLGSPGTSGSEQYF. DNA for the CDR3: TGCGCCAGCAGCTTGGGATCGCCCGGGACTAGCGGGAGCGAGCAGTACTTC.

This sequence joins TRBV18 and TRBJ1-1; TRBD1 is a possible D gene (5 bases). Germline lookup yields CDR1 KGHSH and CDR2 LQKENI. The length of the CDR3 is 14 residues. Trimming took 3 bases from V and 0 from J, leaving 8 bases between them. The CDR3 spells CASSPRGLNTEAFF. CDR3 nucleotide sequence: TGTGCCAGCTCACCCCGGGGCCTGAACACTGAAGCTTTCTTT.

This chain joins TRBV6-1 and TRBJ2-7, with 8 positions matching TRBD2. Losses at the gene ends were 3 bases for V and 4 bases for J; bases not matched to a gene: 2. The CDR3 is made up of 13 amino acids. CDR1 is MNHNS, CDR2 SASEGT, per germline. CDR3 DNA: TGTGCCAGCAGTGAGCGGGGGGTTTACGAGCAGTACTTC. Its translation is CASSERGVYEQYF.

In nucleotides, the CDR3 is TGCGCCAGCAGCCCAGCCTACAGGGCAACTAATGAAAAACTGTTTTTT. It specifies CASSPAYRATNEKLFF. The gene calls are TRBV4-1 and TRBJ1-4, with D perhaps TRBD1 (6 bases). The V end lost 4 bases, the J end lost 0 bases, and 12 bases lay between the germline ends. Germline-derived CDR1 and CDR2 are MGHRA and YSYEKL. The CDR3 sequence is 16 residues long.

The chain joins TRBV19 to TRBJ1-3; weak D call: TRBD1 (6 bases). CDR1 and CDR2 from the germline V gene are LNHDA and SQIVND (reference sequence). The V gene lost 6 bases and the J gene lost 0 bases, with 18 bases spanning the gap. The CDR3 length is 17 residues. The CDR3 region is CASRLLGQRYSGNTIYF. CDR3 nucleotide sequence: TGTGCCAGTAGATTACTCGGACAGCGGTACTCTGGAAACACCATATATTTT.

The V call is TRBV5-1, the J call TRBJ2-5, with 8 bases aligning to TRBD1. The CDR3 sequence is 15 residues long. After removal of 9 bases from V and 5 bases from J, the junction contained 15 bases not matched to a gene. Per the germline V gene, CDR1 is SGHRS and CDR2 is YFSETQ. The CDR3 DNA reads TGCGCCACCCTCCTTGTCAGGACAGGGAAGGAGACCCAGTACTTC. It is translated as CATLLVRTGKETQYF.

The chain combines TRBV4-1 with TRBJ2-1; no reliable D call. V lost 0 bases and J 11 bases, leaving 11 bases between the germline ends. CDR3 length: 13 amino acids. The germline CDR1 and CDR2 sequences are MGHRA and YSYEKL. The CDR3 loop reads CASSQDLRSKQFF. CDR3 DNA sequence: TGCGCCAGCAGCCAAGATCTCAGGTCTAAGCAGTTCTTC.

The chain uses TRBV5-1 and TRBJ2-7; 9 bases align to TRBD1. The CDR3 length is 14 residues. V gave up 4 bases and J gave up 6 bases; unmatched junction bases: 8. CDR1 and CDR2 from the germline V gene are SGHRS and YFSETQ. CDR3 in amino acids: CASSPARQGVEQYF. CDR3 bases: TGCGCCAGCAGCCCCGCCCGACAGGGGGTCGAGCAGTACTTC.

The chain employs TRBV2 and TRBJ1-5, with D maybe TRBD1 (5 bases). The CDR3 covers 14 residues. Trimming left V 5 bases short and J 7 bases short, with 15 bases between. Germline V gene data show CDR1 as SNHLY and CDR2 as FYNNEI. CDR3: CASSIAGGRQPQHF. CDR3 in DNA: TGTGCCAGCAGTATAGCCGGGGGGAGACAGCCCCAGCATTTT.

The chain is built from TRBV2 and TRBJ1-1, with a weak D call TRBD1 (5 bases). The ends were cut back, 6 bases at V and 10 bases at J, with 18 bases in the middle. The CDR3 runs to 13 residues. Germline values: CDR1 SNHLY, CDR2 FYNNEI. The CDR3 here is CASRSDSAIGAFF. The DNA of the CDR3 is TGTGCCAGCAGGTCAGACAGCGCCATTGGAGCTTTCTTT.

The V call is TRBV6-5, the J call TRBJ1-1; D perhaps matches TRBD1 (5 bases). V was shortened by 2 bases and J by 1 base, with 11 bases between the two germline ends. CDR1 MNHEY and CDR2 SVGAGI come from the germline V gene. The CDR3 is 15 residues long. CDR3: CASSYVGGGNTEAFF. The CDR3 DNA follows: TGTGCCAGCAGTTACGTAGGTGGGGGGAACACTGAAGCTTTCTTT.

The chain recombines TRBV19 with TRBJ1-1; TRBD1 matches 7 bases. Losses at the gene ends were 8 bases for V and 3 bases for J; bases not matched to a gene: 6. Germline CDR1 is LNHDA and CDR2 is SQIVND (reference sequence). The CDR3 contains 13 residues. The CDR3: CASSGQIYTEAFF. The CDR3 DNA follows: TGTGCCAGTTCGGGACAGATTTACACTGAAGCTTTCTTT.

V usage is TRBV18 and J usage is TRBJ2-1; perhaps D is TRBD1 or TRBD2 (6 bases each). Trimming left V 3 bases short and J 9 bases short, with 18 bases between. The germline gives CDR1 KGHSH, CDR2 LQKENI. The CDR3 consists of 15 residues. The CDR3 DNA sequence: TGTGCCAGCTCACCGTTAGGACAGTTCGGGGGTGAGCAGTTCTTC. Its translation: CASSPLGQFGGEQFF.

J is TRBJ2-6 and V is TRBV19, with 10 bases that match TRBD1. The trim removed 5 bases at V and 1 base at J, leaving 8 bases unmatched. Germline V gene lookup returns CDR1 LNHDA and CDR2 SQIVND (reference sequence). There are 18 residues in the CDR3. The CDR3 DNA sequence: TGTGCCAGTAGTCCGAGGGGACAGGGGACTTCTGGGGCCAACGTCCTGACTTTC. Amino acid sequence: CASSPRGQGTSGANVLTF.

V gene TRBV6-5 combines with J gene TRBJ2-7; D might be TRBD1 (5 bases). The V gene's germline CDR1 is MNHEY and CDR2 SVGAGI. This CDR3 has 15 amino acids. Trimming removed 0 bases at V and 5 bases at J, with 14 bases between. The CDR3 region has the DNA TGTGCCAGCAGTTACTCGCAACTACAGGCCCACGAGCAGTACTTC. This gives the protein CASSYSQLQAHEQYF.

The chain has TRBV5-1 and TRBJ2-5; 8 nucleotides match TRBD1. The germline gives CDR1 SGHRS, CDR2 YFSETQ. V shed 4 bases, J shed 5 bases, and the junction held 10 bases outside the gene matches. This CDR3 contains 15 residues. DNA for the CDR3: TGCGCCAGCAGCAAGGGGGACAGGTTGTTTGAGACCCAGTACTTC. This translates into CASSKGDRLFETQYF.

The gene calls are TRBV2 and TRBJ1-2; TRBD1 agrees at 9 bases. The CDR3 is made up of 13 amino acids. V lost 5 bases, J lost 7 bases, and 5 bases stayed unmatched. Germline V gene lookup returns CDR1 SNHLY and CDR2 FYNNEI. CDR3: CASSWTGVGGYTF. DNA for the CDR3: TGTGCCAGCAGTTGGACAGGGGTCGGTGGCTACACCTTC.

V and J are TRBV12-5 and TRBJ1-5; D is unclear. From germline, CDR1 is LGHNT and CDR2 FRNRAP. V lost 4 bases, J lost 6 bases, and 13 bases lay in between. The CDR3 spans 14 residues. In nucleotides, the CDR3 is TGTGCTAGTGGTTCGTTTCCTTCCGGTCAGCCCCAGCATTTT. Encoded protein: CASGSFPSGQPQHF.

V and J are TRBV7-2 and TRBJ1-1, with D possibly TRBD1 on 6 matching bases. Between the trimmed V and J ends, which lost 4 bases and 3 bases, there was a span of 21 bases. The CDR3 has 17 residues. Germline loops: CDR1 SGHTA, CDR2 FQGNSA. This chain's CDR3 is CASSYIHVRGLDTEAFF. CDR3 nucleotides: TGTGCCAGCAGCTACATCCATGTTCGGGGGCTCGACACTGAAGCTTTCTTT.

This sequence joins TRBV6-5 and TRBJ2-6; D is uncertain. Looked up from germline, CDR1 is MNHEY and CDR2 is SVGAGI. CDR3 length equals 13 residues. V was cut by 6 bases and J by 1 base, with 4 bases left in between. The CDR3 DNA follows: TGTGCCAGCAGAAAATCTGGGGCCAACGTCCTGACTTTC. It encodes CASRKSGANVLTF.